This T cell receptor beta chain comes out of a study of blood T cell repertoires in COVID-19. Study-wide background: PBMCs, B-cell-depleted T cells, or T cells were the source of the cDNA or gDNA that made up the material.

Assay: immunoSEQ multiplex PCR; the TCRdb copy retains only in-frame clones and omits some. The sample lists a few hundred thousand clones; around nine tenths were seen once. V was clipped by 8 bases and J by 2 bases, with 7 bases between them. In germline, CDR1 is SGHTA, CDR2 FQGNSA. This CDR3 comprises 11 residues. Sequencing was carried out using peripheral blood. The sequence came from a woman aged 55-70 years with COVID-19, enrolled during active disease. The V and J genes are TRBV7-2 and TRBJ2-7; weak D call: TRBD1 (6 bases). The CDR3, as DNA: TGTGCCAGCGGGGGCCCCTACGAGCAGTACTTC. Protein product: CASGGPYEQYF.